Listed here are 14 T cell receptor beta chains from one sample, sequenced in a study of PD-1 blockade in classical Hodgkin lymphoma. TCRdb's copy holds only in-frame clones and misses some; the assay was immunoSEQ multiplex PCR. The sample lists approximately 59,000 clones; approximately 90% were seen once. All trial patients relapsed after autologous stem cell transplantation. The sample was peripheral blood mononuclear cells (PBMCs), taken before the second cycle of nivolumab. Receptors were obtained from a human donor with classical Hodgkin lymphoma.

The chain employs TRBV7-9 and TRBJ1-2, with D possibly matching TRBD1 (5 bases). The V and J ends lost 1 base and 5 bases respectively, with 14 bases between them. Germline V CDR1 and CDR2: SEHNR, FQNEAQ (reference sequence). The CDR3 is made up of 15 amino acids. CDR3 coding DNA: TGTGCCAGCAGCTTAGTATCACCTGAGGGGTATGGCTACACCTTC. Its translation: CASSLVSPEGYGYTF.

The V call is TRBV7-8, the J call TRBJ1-2; 7 bases are a match to TRBD1. After removal of 0 bases from V and 4 bases from J, the junction contained 8 bases not matched to a gene. CDR1 is SGHVS, CDR2 FQNEAQ, per germline. The CDR3 is made up of 16 amino acids. The chain's CDR3 is CASSLARGTALYGYTF. CDR3 coding DNA: TGTGCCAGCAGCTTAGCGCGGGGGACAGCGCTCTATGGCTACACCTTC.

The chain couples TRBV28 to TRBJ1-1; tentatively, D is TRBD1 (5 bases). The germline CDR1 and CDR2 sequences are MDHEN and SYDVKM. This CDR3 contains 16 residues. V lost 2 bases and J 0 bases, leaving 13 bases between the germline ends. CDR3 nucleotide sequence: TGTGCCAGCAGTTTACCCTCAGACAGCATGAACACTGAAGCTTTCTTT. This codes for CASSLPSDSMNTEAFF.

This rearrangement joins TRBV4-1 to TRBJ2-7, with 8 bases identical to TRBD2. Germline lookup yields CDR1 MGHRA and CDR2 YSYEKL. This CDR3 region has 19 residues. V was pared by 1 base and J by 0 bases, with 14 bases of the junction left unmatched. The CDR3 coding sequence is TGCGCCAGCAGCCAAGCGATAGGATTACTAGCGGTGAGCTCCTACGAGCAGTACTTC. The encoded protein is CASSQAIGLLAVSSYEQYF.

This rearrangement joins TRBV7-6 to TRBJ2-7; 8 bases agree with TRBD1. This CDR3 region has 16 residues. Germline V CDR1 and CDR2: SGHVS, FNYEAQ. Trimming cost V 2 bases and J 4 bases; bases outside gene matches: 10. The CDR3 coding sequence is TGTGCCAGCAGCTTACCGGGACAGGAGAAAGAGTACGAGCAGTACTTC. Encoded protein: CASSLPGQEKEYEQYF.

The chain couples TRBV7-8 to TRBJ2-1; possible D gene TRBD1, 6 bases. The V gene's germline CDR1 is SGHVS and CDR2 FQNEAQ. The CDR3 is 16 residues long. V was clipped by 1 base and J by 7 bases, with 17 bases between them. For the CDR3, the DNA is TGTGCCAGCAGCTTAGAGGGGGACCTCTTTCGAAATGAGCAGTTCTTC. It encodes CASSLEGDLFRNEQFF.

The genes are TRBV30 and TRBJ1-5; tentatively, D is TRBD1 (6 bases). The CDR3 length is 15 residues. Germline V CDR1 and CDR2: GTSNPN, SVGIG (reference sequence). V dropped 5 bases and J dropped 0 bases, with 14 bases sitting between them. In DNA, the CDR3 is TGTGCCTGGGGCGGGACAAGTTATAGCAATCAGCCCCAGCATTTT. The encoded protein is CAWGGTSYSNQPQHF.

The chain employs TRBV5-4 and TRBJ1-1; no reliable D call. In germline, CDR1 is SGHNT, CDR2 YYREEE (reference sequence). The CDR3 length is 11 residues. Deletions cut 4 bases from V and 4 bases from J, with 5 bases between. The CDR3 nucleotides are TGTGCCAGCAGCGTTGGCACTGAAGCTTTCTTT. Amino acids: CASSVGTEAFF.

This clone was counted a few times. V gene TRBV6-5 combines with J gene TRBJ1-3; no definite D call. Trimming took off 0 bases at V and 4 bases at J, with 10 bases between the two ends. The germline V gene has CDR1 MNHEY and CDR2 SVGAGI. There are 15 residues in the CDR3. The CDR3: CASSYSIASGNTIYF. CDR3 DNA: TGTGCCAGCAGTTACTCGATCGCTTCCGGAAACACCATATATTTT.

In this sample, this clone turned up once. The gene calls are TRBV28 and TRBJ2-2; D is undetermined. V lost 1 base to trimming and J lost 2 bases, with 11 bases between them. The CDR3 totals 16 residues. CDR1 is MDHEN, CDR2 SYDVKM, per germline. In DNA form, the CDR3 reads TGTGCCAGCAGTTTATTGGGCCGCGACAACACCGGGGAGCTGTTTTTT. This encodes CASSLLGRDNTGELFF.

This clone was seen only a few times. The chain employs TRBV6-1 and TRBJ1-5, with no clear D. V was cut by 1 base and J by 4 bases, with 2 bases left in between. There are 12 residues in the CDR3. CDR1 and CDR2 from the germline V gene are MNHNS and SASEGT. In DNA form, the CDR3 reads TGTGCCAGCAGTGAAGGTAATCAGCCCCAGCATTTT. It codes for CASSEGNQPQHF.

This clone appeared a single time. The J gene is TRBJ2-7, the V gene TRBV9; 11 bases align to TRBD2. The germline CDR1 and CDR2 sequences are SGDLS and YYNGEE. With 0 bases clipped from V and 4 bases from J, the junction kept 6 bases outside the gene matches. The CDR3 contains 16 residues. The CDR3 DNA reads TGTGCCAGCAGCGTAGAAACTAGCGGGAGTATTTACGAGCAGTACTTC. It specifies CASSVETSGSIYEQYF.

The CDR3 bases are TGTGCCAGCACCGGGACTACCCTTATTGAGCAGTTCTTC. Translated: CASTGTTLIEQFF. This chain joins TRBV11-2 and TRBJ2-1; 7 bases match TRBD2. Germline V gene sequence: CDR1 SGHAT, CDR2 FQNNGV. The length of the CDR3 is 13 residues. Trimming removed 7 bases from V and 9 bases from J; junction bases left unmatched: 9.

This clone was detected only once. The rearrangement links TRBV11-2 to TRBJ2-7, with D maybe TRBD2 (5 bases). V was trimmed by 2 bases and J by 6 bases, leaving 11 bases between them. Germline loops: CDR1 SGHAT, CDR2 FQNNGV. This CDR3 comprises 13 residues. DNA for the CDR3: TGTGCCAGCAGCTTAACTAGAGTGAGCGAGCAGTACTTC. It specifies CASSLTRVSEQYF.